A single sample is the source of the 6 T cell receptor beta chains below, sequenced in a study of T cell repertoires in cytomegalovirus infection. Each CDR3 protein is one row after TCRdb ran MiXCR on the reads. The sample carries 200,000 to 300,000 distinct CDR3 sequences, about 12% recorded once. The sample was PBMCs. The receptors stem from a human donor in good health (CMV status not recorded). Some clones in this sample may be carry-over from other donors' samples.

The chain couples TRBV28 to TRBJ2-2; D is undetermined. The CDR3 contains 11 residues. V lost 9 bases to trimming and J lost 1 base, with 3 bases between them. Per germline, CDR1 MDHEN and CDR2 SYDVKM. The CDR3 is CARGNTGELFF. The CDR3 DNA reads as TGTGCCAGAGGGAACACCGGGGAGCTGTTTTTT.

This clonotype was detected many times. This sequence joins TRBV28 and TRBJ2-7; D might be TRBD1 or TRBD2, each matching 6 bases. Looked up from germline, CDR1 is MDHEN and CDR2 is SYDVKM. The CDR3 consists of 15 residues. V was pared by 7 bases and J by 1 base, with 17 bases between. CDR3 in amino acids: CASTKGGPRSYEQYF. As DNA, the CDR3 is TGTGCCAGCACCAAAGGGGGGCCTAGATCCTACGAGCAGTACTTC.

This clonotype occurred many times. The chain joins TRBV7-2 to TRBJ2-3; D possibly corresponds to TRBD1 (6 bases). The germline gives CDR1 SGHTA, CDR2 FQGNSA. V lost 2 bases and J lost 5, with 11 bases in between. The CDR3 has 14 residues. CDR3 amino acids: CASSLNGGLDTQYF. The DNA of the CDR3 is TGTGCCAGCAGCTTAAATGGGGGCTTAGATACGCAGTATTTT.

This clonotype showed up just a few times. The chain employs TRBV12-3 or TRBV12-4 and TRBJ1-5; the D gene is possibly TRBD1 (5 bases). The CDR3 consists of 17 residues. V was clipped by 5 bases and J by 8 bases, with 25 bases between them. The chain's CDR3 is CASSPGDGRGSREPQHF. The CDR3 DNA is TGTGCCAGCAGTCCCGGGGACGGGCGCGGATCCAGGGAGCCCCAGCATTTT.

The table lists this clonotype with many counts. The J gene is TRBJ1-2, the V gene TRBV27, with a possible D match to TRBD1 (5 bases). CDR3 length: 15 amino acids. Trimming pared 6 bases from V and 8 bases from J, leaving 22 bases between. In germline, CDR1 is MNHEY, CDR2 SMNVEV (reference sequence). The chain's CDR3 is CASSPIRAGSSGYTF. DNA for the CDR3: TGTGCCAGCAGCCCCATCCGGGCAGGGTCATCCGGCTACACCTTC.

This clonotype was seen ten or more times. The V call is TRBV28, the J call TRBJ1-1; maybe TRBD1 (6 bases). This CDR3 has 15 residues. The V end was cut by 2 bases, the J end by 4 bases, with 14 bases between. Germline V gene lookup returns CDR1 MDHEN and CDR2 SYDVKM. CDR3 sequence reads: CASSLLGGGGTEAFF. The CDR3 nucleotides read TGTGCCAGCAGTTTACTTGGGGGCGGGGGCACTGAAGCTTTCTTT.